These 5 T cell receptor beta chains came from one sample sequenced in a study of blood T cells in healthy people across ages. The second PCR ran about 6 to 11 cycles with a sample-barcoded 5' primer and J-beta primers. MiXCR was run by TCRdb on the 5' RACE reads, yielding one entry per CDR3 protein. The table lists about 1,800,000 distinct CDR3 sequences, over 25% of them singletons. Sequenced input: blood. The receptors derive from a woman younger than 45 in good health.

This chain joins TRBV6-1 and TRBJ2-7, with D hard to call. V was pared by 8 bases and J by 7 bases, with 12 bases between. The CDR3 has 11 residues. CDR1 MNHNS and CDR2 SASEGT come from the germline V gene. For the CDR3, the DNA is TGTGCCAGCTCCCCCCGGGCGGAGCAGTACTTC. Amino acid sequence: CASSPRAEQYF.

J is TRBJ2-7 and V is TRBV5-6, with D unclear. The length of the CDR3 is 12 residues. The germline V and J ends were trimmed by 0 bases and 6 bases, with 7 bases remaining between them. Germline V gives CDR1 SGHDT, CDR2 YYEEEE. The CDR3 bases are TGTGCCAGCAGCTTGGCCACGACCGAGCAGTACTTC. Its translation is CASSLATTEQYF.

The chain uses TRBV11-2 and TRBJ1-4, with 7 bases fitting TRBD1. In germline, CDR1 is SGHAT, CDR2 FQNNGV. V dropped 6 bases and J dropped 7; count of bases not matched to a gene: 5. The CDR3 consists of 13 residues. The CDR3 spells CASRGYRGEKLFF. CDR3 in DNA: TGTGCCAGCAGGGGCTACAGGGGTGAAAAACTGTTTTTT.

This clonotype was counted between two and nine times. The gene calls are TRBV7-8 and TRBJ2-5; TRBD2 agrees at 12 bases. The CDR3 spans 16 residues. Trimming cost V 8 bases and J 5 bases; bases outside gene matches: 12. Looked up from germline, CDR1 is SGHVS and CDR2 is FQNEAQ. DNA for the CDR3: TGTGCCAGCCATCTAGCGGGAGGGCCGGTCGCGGAGACCCAGTACTTC. Residues: CASHLAGGPVAETQYF.

This clonotype was counted a few times. This chain connects TRBV18 to TRBJ2-1; weak D call: TRBD1 (6 bases). Germline V lookup: CDR1 KGHSH, CDR2 LQKENI. The CDR3 spans 16 residues. Trimming shortened V by 4 bases and J by 3 bases, and 16 bases separated the two germline ends. The CDR3 region has the DNA TGTGCCAGCTCACAAAACTCCAGGACAGACTACAATGAGCAGTTCTTC. Translated: CASSQNSRTDYNEQFF.